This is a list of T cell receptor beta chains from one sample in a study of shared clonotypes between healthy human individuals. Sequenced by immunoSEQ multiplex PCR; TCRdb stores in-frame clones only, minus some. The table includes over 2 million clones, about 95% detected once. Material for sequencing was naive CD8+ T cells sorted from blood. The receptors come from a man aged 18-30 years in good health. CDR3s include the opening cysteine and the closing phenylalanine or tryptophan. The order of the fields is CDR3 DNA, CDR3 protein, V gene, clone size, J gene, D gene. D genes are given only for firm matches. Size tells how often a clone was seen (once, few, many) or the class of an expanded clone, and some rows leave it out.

TGCGCCAGCAGTCGCGGGGTTGAAAGTGTTAATTCACCCCTCCACTTT | CASSRGVESVNSPLHF | TRBV23-1 | - | TRBJ1-6 | -
TGTGCCAGCAGCTATGGGGGGGTCGGCTACGAGCAGTACTTC | CASSYGGVGYEQYF | TRBV11-2 | once | TRBJ2-7 | TRBD2
TGCGCCAGCAGCGGGGGACTAGCGGGAGAAACCGGGGAGCTGTTTTTT | CASSGGLAGETGELFF | TRBV5-1 | - | TRBJ2-2 | TRBD2
TGCAGCATTAGCGGGCTTAGCACAGATACGCAGTATTTT | CSISGLSTDTQYF | TRBV29-1 | - | TRBJ2-3 | TRBD2
TGTGCCAGCGGGAACAGCCAAGAGACCCAGTACTTC | CASGNSQETQYF | TRBV7-9 | - | TRBJ2-5 | -
TGTGCCAGCAGCTCCTTAGGGGGAGCGGGAACCTCCTACGAGCAGTACTTC | CASSSLGGAGTSYEQYF | TRBV7-8 | - | TRBJ2-7 | -
TGTGCCAGCAGCTTAGTTGAGCAGTTCTTC | CASSLVEQFF | TRBV7-9 | - | TRBJ2-1 | -
TGTGCCAGCAGCTTAGGGGACGGATTGAACGAGCAGTACTTC | CASSLGDGLNEQYF | TRBV11-2 | - | TRBJ2-7 | -
TGTGCCAGCAGCAAAGGGGGGGACTTTTCCCACGAGCAGTACTTC | CASSKGGDFSHEQYF | TRBV21-1 | - | TRBJ2-7 | -
TGCGCCAGCAGCCAAATACTAGCGGGAGCGGGTGAGCAGTTCTTC | CASSQILAGAGEQFF | TRBV4-1 | - | TRBJ2-1 | TRBD2
TGTGCCAGCGCTGAGGCGGGTTCGTTTAAGGAGTACTTC | CASAEAGSFKEYF | TRBV9 | - | TRBJ2-7 | -
TGTGCCAGCAGCCAATTCCCCTCAGGGGAAGAGGCTACCTATGGCTACACCTTC | CASSQFPSGEEATYGYTF | TRBV16 | once | TRBJ1-2 | -
TGTGCCAGCAGCAAACAGGGCTCGCGGTACGCCGGGGAGCTGTTTTTT | CASSKQGSRYAGELFF | TRBV21-1 | - | TRBJ2-2 | -
TGTGCCAGCAGCATCGGGACAGGGAACTACGAGCAGTACTTC | CASSIGTGNYEQYF | TRBV11-2 | - | TRBJ2-7 | TRBD1
TGTGCCAGCAGCTTGGAAGTTGAGACAGGGGGCCTCCAAGAGACCCAGTACTTC | CASSLEVETGGLQETQYF | TRBV5-8 | - | TRBJ2-5 | TRBD1
TGTGCCACCAAGGGACAGGTGAACACTGAAGCTTTCTTT | CATKGQVNTEAFF | TRBV27 | - | TRBJ1-1 | TRBD1
TGCAGCGTTGAAGGGACTAGCGGAGCCTACGAGCAGTACTTC | CSVEGTSGAYEQYF | TRBV29-1 | - | TRBJ2-7 | TRBD2
TGTGCCAGCTCCTACGGGGGGGGGCAGGAGACCCAGTACTTC | CASSYGGGQETQYF | TRBV6-5 | - | TRBJ2-5 | TRBD2
TGTGCCAGCAGCCTTACTCCCGGGACAGGGGCGTATGGCTACACCTTC | CASSLTPGTGAYGYTF | TRBV28 | - | TRBJ1-2 | TRBD1
TGTGCCAGCAGAGTTACAGGGTCGAACACTGAAGCTTTCTTT | CASRVTGSNTEAFF | TRBV27 | - | TRBJ1-1 | -
TGTGCCAGCTCACCACCTCGAGGGGACGCCTACAATGAGCAGTTCTTC | CASSPPRGDAYNEQFF | TRBV18 | - | TRBJ2-1 | -
TGTGCCAGCAGTTTTTACGGTAGCAATCAGCCCCAGCATTTT | CASSFYGSNQPQHF | TRBV27 | - | TRBJ1-5 | -
TGTGCCAGCAGTCTACTAGCGGGGGTCCTCGACGAGCAGTACTTC | CASSLLAGVLDEQYF | TRBV28 | - | TRBJ2-7 | TRBD2
TGTGCCAGCAGTGAATGGGTGGCTGGGGTTTATGGCTACACCTTC | CASSEWVAGVYGYTF | TRBV2 | - | TRBJ1-2 | -
TGTGCCAGCAGCTTATGGGCCTCATCTTTGAACACTGAAGCTTTCTTT | CASSLWASSLNTEAFF | TRBV7-9 | - | TRBJ1-1 | -
TGTGCCAGCAGTTTGCTAACAGGGGCCGGGGAGCTGTTTTTT | CASSLLTGAGELFF | TRBV7-9 | - | TRBJ2-2 | TRBD1
TGCGCCAGCAGTCAGGGACAGGGGGATGGCTACACCTTC | CASSQGQGDGYTF | TRBV4-3 | - | TRBJ1-2 | TRBD1
TGTGCCAGCAGTCCTATCATAGTAGCGGGGTTGGAGACCCAGTACTTC | CASSPIIVAGLETQYF | TRBV27 | - | TRBJ2-5 | TRBD2
TGTGCCAGCAGTTACTTTCCGGCGGGAGAGCAAGAGACCCAGTACTTC | CASSYFPAGEQETQYF | TRBV6-5 | - | TRBJ2-5 | TRBD2
TGTGCCAGCAGCTCGGACAGACCAACAGATACGCAGTATTTT | CASSSDRPTDTQYF | TRBV13 | - | TRBJ2-3 | -
TGTGCCAGCAGTTACTCAGGGGGTTCCGGGGAGCTGTTTTTT | CASSYSGGSGELFF | TRBV6-5 | - | TRBJ2-2 | -
TGTGCCAGCAGCGCTTCCCCGAGGGGGGAGGATACGCAGTATTTT | CASSASPRGEDTQYF | TRBV9 | - | TRBJ2-3 | -
TGTGCCAGCAGTCCCAGCAATCAGCCCCAGCATTTT | CASSPSNQPQHF | TRBV28 | - | TRBJ1-5 | -
TGTGCCAGCAGCCAAGATAGAGGGTTACCCTACAATGAGCAGTTCTTC | CASSQDRGLPYNEQFF | TRBV14 | - | TRBJ2-1 | -
TGTGCCAGTAGTGTGGGGTTGAAGAATGAGCAGTTCTTC | CASSVGLKNEQFF | TRBV19 | - | TRBJ2-1 | -
TGTGCCAGCAGTACGGGACTGTTCTACGAGCAGTACTTC | CASSTGLFYEQYF | TRBV27 | - | TRBJ2-7 | -
TGTGCCAGCAGTGATGGGACAGGGGGCTACGAGCAGTACTTC | CASSDGTGGYEQYF | TRBV6-1 | - | TRBJ2-7 | TRBD1
TGTGCCAGCAGCCATCTAACCCCAGGGACTGGAAACACCATATATTTT | CASSHLTPGTGNTIYF | TRBV14 | - | TRBJ1-3 | -
TGTGCCAGCAGCGGGGGAGCGGGGGAGCAGTACTTC | CASSGGAGEQYF | TRBV5-6 | - | TRBJ2-7 | TRBD2
TGTGCCATCACCCCGGGACAAGGGACTGAAGCTTTCTTT | CAITPGQGTEAFF | TRBV10-3 | few | TRBJ1-1 | -
TGTGCCAGCAGTTTTGGGTACACGGCCTACGAGCAGTACTTC | CASSFGYTAYEQYF | TRBV28 | - | TRBJ2-7 | -
TGTGCCAGCAGCGTAGGTAGCGGGGGCCTCTCCTACGAGCAGTACTTC | CASSVGSGGLSYEQYF | TRBV9 | - | TRBJ2-7 | TRBD2
TGTGCCAGCAGCTTGGGTTGGGCTCAGAACACTGAAGCTTTCTTT | CASSLGWAQNTEAFF | TRBV5-5 | - | TRBJ1-1 | -
TGTGCCAGCAGCTACGGCGGAGTCTACGAGCAGTACTTC | CASSYGGVYEQYF | TRBV7-9 | once | TRBJ2-7 | -
TGCGCCAGCAGCTATAGGGACAGGGGGCTAGATACGCAGTATTTT | CASSYRDRGLDTQYF | TRBV5-1 | - | TRBJ2-3 | TRBD1
TGTGCCAGCAGCCAGATACCCGGGACAGGGATCACCGGGGAGCTGTTTTTT | CASSQIPGTGITGELFF | TRBV4-2 | - | TRBJ2-2 | TRBD1
TGTGCCAGCAGTGAAGGGCCAGGGGGAGGGAATGAGCAGTTCTTC | CASSEGPGGGNEQFF | TRBV2 | - | TRBJ2-1 | -
TGTGCCAGCGGGACAGTCGGTGAGCAGTTCTTC | CASGTVGEQFF | TRBV6-1 | - | TRBJ2-1 | TRBD1
TGTGCCAGCAGCCGACAGGGTTACGAGCAGTACTTC | CASSRQGYEQYF | TRBV7-9 | - | TRBJ2-7 | TRBD1
TGTGCCAGCAGTTTAACCCTGGTCGGCAACGAGCAGTACTTC | CASSLTLVGNEQYF | TRBV27 | - | TRBJ2-7 | -
TGTGCCAGCAGCGTAGCTTGGTCAGGGGCTATCGCCGGGGAGCTGTTTTTT | CASSVAWSGAIAGELFF | TRBV9 | - | TRBJ2-2 | -
TGTGCCAGCAGTGAAAGGGCAGGGGGTGGCTACACCTTC | CASSERAGGGYTF | TRBV25-1 | - | TRBJ1-2 | TRBD1
TGCGCCAGCAGACCCGTTAACTATGGCTACACCTTC | CASRPVNYGYTF | TRBV23-1 | - | TRBJ1-2 | -
TGTGCCAGCAGTTACTCAGGGAACAGTGGAGGAAACACCATATATTTT | CASSYSGNSGGNTIYF | TRBV6-6 | few | TRBJ1-3 | -
TGTGCCAGCAGCGAGGCAGGGGAGGGTGGGGCCAACGTCCTGACTTTC | CASSEAGEGGANVLTF | TRBV9 | - | TRBJ2-6 | -